The 2 T cell receptor beta chains below all came from one sample that was sequenced in a study of tumor and adjacent non-tumor tissue in lung cancer (dated by TCRdb to 2016 to 2018). The library came from multiplex PCR. Instrument on record: Illumina HiSeq 2500. TCRbeta libraries were constructed through three rounds of nested PCR with primers (Table S4) according to protocols adapted from ARM-PCR. Using fastp trimming at Q25 and MiXCR clonotype assembly, TCRdb reanalyzed the public sequencing data and kept in-frame beta chains. Records with the same CDR3 protein are collapsed into one entry carrying the most frequent genes and DNA. Within this sample are about 90,000 distinct CDR3 sequences, with around 80% of them counted one time only. The biggest ten clones account for 20% to 25% of the sample. Bulk unsorted tissue served as the source for RNA extraction, and RNA quality was assessed using a NanoDrop ND-1000 and an Agilent 2100. For the normal lung samples, distant non-tumor tissue was collected more than 3 cm away from the tumor edge.

The sequencing input was distant non-tumor lung tissue. The receptors come from a woman aged 45 to 65 with non-small cell lung cancer.

At least ten counts were recorded for this clonotype. This rearrangement joins TRBV2 to TRBJ2-7, with 9 bases identical to TRBD2. Germline CDR1 reads SNHLY; CDR2 reads FYNNEI. The junction had 8 bases not matched to a gene; V was cut back by 8 bases and J by 6 bases. This CDR3 is built from 13 residues. The CDR3 spells CASAGGSPLEQYF. CDR3 in DNA: TGTGCCAGCGCGGGAGGGTCTCCGCTCGAGCAGTACTTC.

Comments on this clonotype: Sequence at one end of the junction differs from germline and may be a read error. V gene TRBV11-2 combines with J gene TRBJ2-7; the D gene is possibly TRBD1 (5 bases). From germline, CDR1 is SGHAT and CDR2 FQNNGV. The CDR3 has 12 residues. CDR3 DNA: TGTGCCGGCAGCGTAGGGGCTTACAAGCAGTACTTC. As protein: CAGSVGAYKQYF. Full variable domain (missing parts from reference TRBV11-2 and TRBJ2-7): EAGVAQSPRYKIIEKRQSVAFWCNPISGHATLYWYQQILGQGPKLLIQFQNNGVVDDSQLPKDRFSAERLKGVDSTLKIQPAKLEDSAVYLCAGSVGAYKQYFGPGTRLTVT.